What follows are 14 T cell receptor beta chains derived from one specimen sequenced in a study of vaccination and CD4 T cells after COVID-19. Antigens of these TCRs are unknown. Oncomine TCR Beta short-read sequencing was applied to DNA from cultured CD4+ T cells. TCRdb called the PCR reads again in MiXCR, with one record for every CDR3 protein. The sample shows about 17,000 distinct CDR3 sequences, 43% of them seen only once. The treatment was: approximately 10-day PBMC culture with coronavirus spike peptide pools or control peptides (ViraFEST assay). The starting material was CD4+ T cells from blood, cultured in vitro, obtained after SARS-CoV-2 vaccination. Every receptor here comes from a human donor who had recovered from COVID-19.

A single count supports this clonotype. Here the CDR3 DNA reads TGTGCCAGCCTGGGAACGGGACTGCGATCCTACAATGAGCAGTTCTTC. The encoded protein is CASLGTGLRSYNEQFF. The genes are TRBV12-3 or TRBV12-4 and TRBJ2-1, with a weak D call TRBD2 (6 bases). CDR3 size: 16 residues. V lost 8 bases and J lost 1, with 18 bases in between.

This chain links TRBV7-2 with TRBJ2-7; possibly TRBD2 for D (5 bases). Trimming removed 0 bases at V and 2 bases at J, with 14 bases between. The V gene's germline CDR1 is SGHTA and CDR2 FQGNSA. The CDR3 extends over 16 amino acids. This chain's CDR3 is CASSLASGLTPYEQYF. As DNA, the CDR3 is TGTGCCAGCAGCTTAGCGTCTGGACTGACACCCTACGAGCAGTACTTC.

This clonotype came up a few times. The genes are TRBV7-9 and TRBJ1-2; 10 bases agree with TRBD1. This CDR3 contains 13 residues. Trimming took 5 bases from V and 7 from J; bases not matched to a gene: 4. Germline V gives CDR1 SEHNR, CDR2 FQNEAQ (reference sequence). The DNA of the CDR3 is TGTGCCAGCAGCGAGTGGACAGGGGGTGGCTACACCTTC. Its translation: CASSEWTGGGYTF.

The CDR3 DNA reads as TGTGCCAGCAGTTTAGTGGAGACCGGGGAGCTGTTTTTT. Amino acids: CASSLVETGELFF. The chain has TRBV6-2 or TRBV6-3 and TRBJ2-2; D not certain. Germline values: CDR1 MNHEY, CDR2 SVGEGT. Trimming pared 4 bases from V and 5 bases from J, leaving 8 bases between. The CDR3 length is 13 residues.

This clonotype is medium-sized (0.01 to 0.1%) within its sample. The chain recombines TRBV28 with TRBJ1-3; TRBD1 matches at 11 bases. CDR1 MDHEN and CDR2 SYDVKM come from the germline V gene. There are 16 residues in the CDR3. With 7 bases clipped from V and 3 bases from J, the junction kept 8 bases outside the gene matches. The CDR3 DNA sequence: TGTGCCAGCACCAAGGCCGGGACAGGGGGTGGAAACACCATATATTTT. Translation gives CASTKAGTGGGNTIYF.

The chain recombines TRBV5-1 with TRBJ2-7; 8 bases are shared with TRBD2. V lost 1 base and J lost 0; bases outside the gene matches: 3. Germline assignment: CDR1 SGHRS and CDR2 YFSETQ. The CDR3 runs to 15 residues. CDR3 in DNA: TGCGCCAGCAGCTTGTCTAGCGGGCCCTCCTACGAGCAGTACTTC. Its protein product is CASSLSSGPSYEQYF.

This sequence joins TRBV2 and TRBJ2-7; D may be TRBD1 or TRBD2 (6 bases each). Germline V CDR1 and CDR2: SNHLY, FYNNEI. The CDR3 consists of 13 residues. V was cut by 5 bases and J by 7 bases, with 15 bases left in between. The CDR3 here is CASSPSGGGEQYF. The CDR3 coding sequence is TGTGCCAGCAGTCCCTCCGGAGGGGGAGAGCAGTACTTC. Full variable domain (remainder filled in from reference TRBV2 and TRBJ2-7): EPEVTQTPSHQVTQMGQEVILRCVPISNHLYFYWYRQILGQKVEFLVSFYNNEISEKSEIFDDQFSVERPDGSNFTLKIRSTKLEDSAMYFCASSPSGGGEQYFGPGTRLTVT.

J is TRBJ2-5 and V is TRBV18, with 7 positions matching TRBD1. The CDR3 length is 15 residues. The junction had 14 bases not matched to a gene; V was cut back by 6 bases and J by 7 bases. Germline V gives CDR1 KGHSH, CDR2 LQKENI. In DNA, the CDR3 is TGTGCCAGCTCTCCGGACAGGAGGATCAAGAGGACCCAGTACTTC. Translated, it gives CASSPDRRIKRTQYF.

This clonotype was seen a few times. The chain combines TRBV7-2 with TRBJ1-5, with no clear D. V lost 4 bases, J lost 4 bases, and 20 bases lay in between. Germline V gene lookup returns CDR1 SGHTA and CDR2 FQGNSA. The CDR3 covers 17 residues. CDR3 in amino acids: CASSSPFFGGGNQPQHF. The CDR3 nucleotides read TGTGCCAGCAGCTCACCTTTTTTTGGCGGTGGAAATCAGCCCCAGCATTTT.

The chain carries TRBV2 and TRBJ2-7; D may be TRBD2 (6 bases). CDR3 length: 12 residues. V was shortened by 7 bases and J by 2 bases, with 9 bases between the two germline ends. Germline V gives CDR1 SNHLY, CDR2 FYNNEI. Here the CDR3 reads CASTGDAYEQYF. Here the CDR3 DNA reads TGTGCCAGCACGGGGGACGCCTACGAGCAGTACTTC.

The V call is TRBV24-1, the J call TRBJ2-1; D uncertain. Germline CDR1 KGHDR, CDR2 SFDVKD. The V gene lost 4 bases and the J gene lost 4 bases, with 13 bases spanning the gap. This CDR3 contains 15 residues. CDR3 nucleotides: TGTGCCACCAGTGACCCTGCGGCAGGTTACAATGAGCAGTTCTTC. Protein product: CATSDPAAGYNEQFF.

The genes are TRBV21-1 and TRBJ2-2; whether TRBD1, the table's D call, matches the DNA was not checked. TRBV21-1 constitutes a pseudogene. The CDR3 contains 19 residues. The CDR3 sequence: CASSNLGTGISGDTGELFF. The CDR3 DNA is TGTGCCAGCAGCAATCTTGGGACAGGGATAAGCGGTGACACCGGGGAGCTGTTTTTT.

The V call is TRBV6-2 or TRBV6-3, the J call TRBJ2-3; the match to TRBD2 covers 10 bases. Germline loops: CDR1 MNHEY, CDR2 SVGEGT. The CDR3 extends over 15 amino acids. Losses at the gene ends were 5 bases for V and 5 bases for J; bases not matched to a gene: 7. CDR3 in amino acids: CASSVHTSGIDTQYF. In nucleotides, the CDR3 is TGTGCCAGCAGTGTCCACACTAGCGGGATAGATACGCAGTATTTT.

The gene calls are TRBV14 and TRBJ2-7; 7 bases fit TRBD1. The CDR3 runs to 15 residues. V dropped 2 bases and J dropped 4; count of bases not matched to a gene: 8. Germline V gene sequence: CDR1 SGHDN, CDR2 FVKESK. This chain's CDR3 is CASSQSTGEPYEQYF. The CDR3 nucleotides are TGTGCCAGCAGCCAATCAACAGGGGAGCCTTACGAGCAGTACTTC.